This is a list of T cell receptor beta chains from one sample in a study of blood T cells in healthy people across ages. TCRdb passed the 5' RACE reads through MiXCR, listing each CDR3 protein once. The sample consists of roughly 1.5 million distinct CDR3 sequences, 35% to 45% of them appearing once. The specimen was blood. These receptors came from a woman between 18 and 29 years old in good health. Each CDR3 is given with its conserved first and last residue. The order of the fields is V gene, D gene, clone size, J gene, CDR3 protein, CDR3 DNA. D genes are given only for firm matches. Size tells how often a clone was seen (once, few, many) or the class of an expanded clone, and some rows leave it out.

V gene: TRBV25-1; D gene: -; clone size: -; J gene: TRBJ1-6; CDR3 protein: CASSEYGGAGSPLHF; CDR3 DNA: TGTGCCAGCAGTGAATATGGAGGGGCCGGGTCACCCCTCCACTTT
V gene: TRBV7-2; D gene: TRBD1; clone size: -; J gene: TRBJ1-2; CDR3 protein: CASSPLIGTGKYNYGYTF; CDR3 DNA: TGTGCCAGCAGCCCATTGATCGGGACAGGAAAATATAACTATGGCTACACCTTC
V gene: TRBV12-3/TRBV12-4; D gene: TRBD1; clone size: -; J gene: TRBJ1-4; CDR3 protein: CASSPGTGFMGNEKLFF; CDR3 DNA: TGTGCCAGCAGTCCCGGGACAGGGTTTATGGGCAATGAAAAACTGTTTTTT
V gene: TRBV29-1; D gene: -; clone size: -; J gene: TRBJ1-1; CDR3 protein: CSAGRGRPEAFF; CDR3 DNA: TGCAGCGCCGGACGGGGACGGCCTGAAGCTTTCTTT
V gene: TRBV24-1; D gene: TRBD1; clone size: -; J gene: TRBJ2-1; CDR3 protein: CATSDTTGASYNEQFF; CDR3 DNA: TGTGCCACCAGTGATACAACAGGGGCCTCCTACAATGAGCAGTTCTTC
V gene: TRBV20-1; D gene: -; clone size: -; J gene: TRBJ1-2; CDR3 protein: CSVRGQTNYGYTF; CDR3 DNA: TGCAGTGTCAGAGGACAGACTAACTATGGCTACACCTTC
V gene: TRBV7-8; D gene: -; clone size: -; J gene: TRBJ2-1; CDR3 protein: CASSLSTLRALSSYNEQFF; CDR3 DNA: TGTGCCAGCAGCTTATCGACCCTAAGGGCCCTCAGCTCCTACAATGAGCAGTTCTTC
V gene: TRBV5-5; D gene: -; clone size: few; J gene: TRBJ2-1; CDR3 protein: CASSLLARGSYNEQFF; CDR3 DNA: TGTGCCAGCAGCTTGTTGGCGAGGGGGTCCTACAATGAGCAGTTCTTC
V gene: TRBV11-2; D gene: TRBD1; clone size: -; J gene: TRBJ1-5; CDR3 protein: CASSPTGYWQPQHF; CDR3 DNA: TGTGCCAGCAGCCCGACAGGGTATTGGCAGCCCCAGCATTTT
V gene: TRBV28; D gene: TRBD1; clone size: -; J gene: TRBJ1-1; CDR3 protein: CASSSTGGYYDTEAFF; CDR3 DNA: TGTGCCAGCAGTTCGACAGGGGGCTATTATGACACTGAAGCTTTCTTT
V gene: TRBV7-2; D gene: -; clone size: -; J gene: TRBJ2-1; CDR3 protein: CASSRGVTYNEQFF; CDR3 DNA: TGTGCCAGCAGCAGGGGGGTTACCTACAATGAGCAGTTCTTC
V gene: TRBV27; D gene: -; clone size: -; J gene: TRBJ2-5; CDR3 protein: CASSWTPNNEQYF; CDR3 DNA: TGTGCCAGCAGTTGGACTCCAAATAATGAGCAGTACTTC
V gene: TRBV20-1; D gene: TRBD2; clone size: -; J gene: TRBJ2-3; CDR3 protein: CSARRASGSGDTQYF; CDR3 DNA: TGCAGTGCGAGAAGAGCCAGCGGGAGTGGAGATACGCAGTATTTT
V gene: TRBV12-3/TRBV12-4; D gene: -; clone size: -; J gene: TRBJ1-1; CDR3 protein: CASSLNPSTEAFF; CDR3 DNA: TGTGCCAGCAGTTTAAACCCATCCACTGAAGCTTTCTTT
V gene: TRBV7-2; D gene: -; clone size: few; J gene: TRBJ2-3; CDR3 protein: CASGHKDTQYF; CDR3 DNA: TGTGCCAGCGGCCATAAGGATACGCAGTATTTT
V gene: TRBV7-6; D gene: -; clone size: -; J gene: TRBJ1-6; CDR3 protein: CASSLFPQEIEGNSPLHF; CDR3 DNA: TGTGCCAGCAGCTTATTCCCCCAGGAAATAGAGGGCAATTCACCCCTCCACTTT
V gene: TRBV29-1; D gene: -; clone size: few; J gene: TRBJ2-7; CDR3 protein: CSVAVPDEQYF; CDR3 DNA: TGCAGCGTTGCGGTCCCTGACGAGCAGTACTTC
V gene: TRBV2; D gene: -; clone size: -; J gene: TRBJ2-7; CDR3 protein: CASSEAGDGSSVEQYF; CDR3 DNA: TGTGCCAGCAGTGAAGCGGGAGACGGGAGTAGTGTCGAGCAGTACTTC
V gene: TRBV21-1; D gene: -; clone size: -; J gene: TRBJ1-2; CDR3 protein: CASSKSYSGRVSFGYTF; CDR3 DNA: TGTGCCAGCAGCAAATCTTATTCCGGACGGGTCTCTTTTGGCTACACCTTC
V gene: TRBV7-9; D gene: -; clone size: -; J gene: TRBJ2-3; CDR3 protein: CASSRYSVEAQYF; CDR3 DNA: TGTGCCAGCAGCAGATATAGTGTGGAGGCGCAGTATTTT
V gene: TRBV4-3; D gene: -; clone size: few; J gene: TRBJ2-5; CDR3 protein: CASSQDAGQLQETQYF; CDR3 DNA: TGCGCCAGCAGCCAAGATGCGGGACAGCTACAAGAGACCCAGTACTTC
V gene: TRBV15; D gene: -; clone size: -; J gene: TRBJ2-7; CDR3 protein: CATTGSSYNEQYF; CDR3 DNA: TGTGCCACCACGGGTAGCTCCTACAATGAGCAGTACTTC
V gene: TRBV24-1; D gene: -; clone size: few; J gene: TRBJ2-5; CDR3 protein: CATSETGPQETQYF; CDR3 DNA: TGTGCCACCAGCGAAACAGGGCCCCAAGAGACCCAGTACTTC
V gene: TRBV28; D gene: -; clone size: few; J gene: TRBJ1-6; CDR3 protein: CASSFEDGSSYNSPLHF; CDR3 DNA: TGTGCCAGCAGTTTCGAGGACGGAAGCTCCTATAATTCACCCCTCCACTTT
V gene: TRBV5-6; D gene: TRBD1; clone size: -; J gene: TRBJ2-3; CDR3 protein: CASSFGTGGAADTQYF; CDR3 DNA: TGTGCCAGCAGCTTTGGGACAGGGGGCGCGGCAGATACGCAGTATTTT
V gene: TRBV12-3/TRBV12-4; D gene: -; clone size: few; J gene: TRBJ2-3; CDR3 protein: CASSRTASTDTQYF; CDR3 DNA: TGTGCCAGCAGTCGGACAGCTAGCACAGATACGCAGTATTTT
V gene: TRBV7-9; D gene: TRBD2; clone size: few; J gene: TRBJ2-5; CDR3 protein: CASSALLAGLQETQYF; CDR3 DNA: TGTGCCAGCAGCGCCCTACTAGCGGGACTGCAAGAGACCCAGTACTTC
V gene: TRBV5-1; D gene: -; clone size: -; J gene: TRBJ1-4; CDR3 protein: CASSLIGATNEKLFF; CDR3 DNA: TGCGCCAGCAGCTTGATCGGGGCAACTAATGAAAAACTGTTTTTT
V gene: TRBV5-1; D gene: TRBD2; clone size: -; J gene: TRBJ2-5; CDR3 protein: CASSNGLIAGAETQYF; CDR3 DNA: TGCGCCAGCAGCAACGGTCTTATCGCGGGAGCAGAGACCCAGTACTTC
V gene: TRBV6-1; D gene: -; clone size: few; J gene: TRBJ1-5; CDR3 protein: CASSEGRIEPQHF; CDR3 DNA: TGTGCCAGCAGTGAAGGTAGAATCGAACCCCAGCATTTT
V gene: TRBV27; D gene: -; clone size: -; J gene: TRBJ2-7; CDR3 protein: CASSSGGQAYEQYF; CDR3 DNA: TGTGCCAGCAGTTCAGGAGGCCAGGCCTACGAGCAGTACTTC
V gene: TRBV7-2; D gene: -; clone size: -; J gene: TRBJ2-5; CDR3 protein: CASSLAYRFETQYF; CDR3 DNA: TGTGCCAGCAGCTTAGCGTACAGGTTTGAGACCCAGTACTTC
V gene: TRBV6-1; D gene: -; clone size: once; J gene: TRBJ2-6; CDR3 protein: CASSPGTVSTGANVLTF; CDR3 DNA: TGTGCCAGCAGTCCCGGGACGGTGTCAACTGGGGCCAACGTCCTGACTTTC
V gene: TRBV18; D gene: -; clone size: -; J gene: TRBJ2-1; CDR3 protein: CASGEAATYNEQFF; CDR3 DNA: TGTGCCAGCGGCGAGGCGGCGACCTACAATGAGCAGTTCTTC
V gene: TRBV7-2; D gene: TRBD2; clone size: -; J gene: TRBJ2-1; CDR3 protein: CTSSPPLGLAVSYNEQFF; CDR3 DNA: TGTACCAGCAGCCCACCTCTTGGGCTAGCGGTCTCCTACAATGAGCAGTTCTTC
V gene: TRBV6-5; D gene: -; clone size: -; J gene: TRBJ1-1; CDR3 protein: CASSVLWDTEAFF; CDR3 DNA: TGTGCCAGCAGTGTCTTGTGGGACACTGAAGCTTTCTTT
V gene: TRBV6-2/TRBV6-3; D gene: TRBD1; clone size: -; J gene: TRBJ2-7; CDR3 protein: CASTISGTGSSYEQYF; CDR3 DNA: TGTGCCAGCACTATATCCGGGACAGGGAGCTCCTACGAGCAGTACTTC
V gene: TRBV4-3; D gene: TRBD2; clone size: few; J gene: TRBJ2-3; CDR3 protein: CASSQSTSGATDTQYF; CDR3 DNA: TGCGCCAGCAGCCAATCGACTAGCGGAGCGACAGATACGCAGTATTTT
V gene: TRBV6-2/TRBV6-3; D gene: TRBD2; clone size: -; J gene: TRBJ2-7; CDR3 protein: CASKQAGDEQYF; CDR3 DNA: TGTGCCAGCAAGCAGGCGGGGGACGAGCAGTACTTC
V gene: TRBV20-1; D gene: -; clone size: -; J gene: TRBJ1-1; CDR3 protein: CSAVGHYNTEAFF; CDR3 DNA: TGCAGTGCGGTGGGACACTATAACACTGAAGCTTTCTTT
V gene: TRBV3-1; D gene: TRBD1; clone size: -; J gene: TRBJ2-7; CDR3 protein: CASSHVTGTDFNYEQYF; CDR3 DNA: TGTGCCAGCAGCCATGTTACCGGGACAGACTTCAACTACGAGCAGTACTTC
V gene: TRBV15; D gene: -; clone size: -; J gene: TRBJ2-3; CDR3 protein: CATSRQGGTDTQYF; CDR3 DNA: TGTGCCACCAGCAGGCAAGGGGGCACAGATACGCAGTATTTT
V gene: TRBV4-3; D gene: -; clone size: -; J gene: TRBJ2-7; CDR3 protein: CASSQETSSYEQYF; CDR3 DNA: TGCGCCAGCAGCCAAGAGACTAGCTCCTACGAGCAGTACTTC
V gene: TRBV18; D gene: TRBD1; clone size: -; J gene: TRBJ1-1; CDR3 protein: CASSPRVKGQGDTEAFF; CDR3 DNA: TGTGCCAGCTCGCCTAGGGTCAAGGGACAGGGAGACACTGAAGCTTTCTTT
V gene: TRBV21-1; D gene: -; clone size: -; J gene: TRBJ2-7; CDR3 protein: CASSKKRGCEQYF; CDR3 DNA: TGTGCCAGCAGCAAAAAGAGGGGTTGCGAGCAGTACTTC
V gene: TRBV11-2; D gene: TRBD1; clone size: -; J gene: TRBJ2-5; CDR3 protein: CASSSMDRGLETQYF; CDR3 DNA: TGTGCCAGCAGCTCTATGGACAGGGGGCTAGAGACCCAGTACTTC
V gene: TRBV11-2; D gene: -; clone size: -; J gene: TRBJ2-1; CDR3 protein: CASSLLVTDEQFF; CDR3 DNA: TGTGCCAGCAGCTTGTTGGTCACCGATGAGCAGTTCTTC
V gene: TRBV29-1; D gene: -; clone size: -; J gene: TRBJ2-5; CDR3 protein: CSATPGQETQYF; CDR3 DNA: TGCAGCGCGACACCTGGCCAAGAGACCCAGTACTTC
V gene: TRBV10-3; D gene: -; clone size: -; J gene: TRBJ1-1; CDR3 protein: CAISDRADTEAFF; CDR3 DNA: TGTGCCATCAGTGACAGGGCGGACACTGAAGCTTTCTTT
V gene: TRBV27; D gene: -; clone size: few; J gene: TRBJ2-1; CDR3 protein: CASRNRAHGHNEQFF; CDR3 DNA: TGTGCCAGCAGGAACCGGGCCCATGGTCACAATGAGCAGTTCTTC
V gene: TRBV12-3/TRBV12-4; D gene: TRBD1; clone size: -; J gene: TRBJ1-2; CDR3 protein: CASRLGQGSVYGYTF; CDR3 DNA: TGTGCCAGCAGGCTGGGACAGGGATCTGTCTATGGCTACACCTTC
V gene: TRBV7-2; D gene: -; clone size: few; J gene: TRBJ2-3; CDR3 protein: CASSFRELRTDTQYF; CDR3 DNA: TGTGCCAGCAGCTTCCGGGAGCTGAGGACAGATACGCAGTATTTT
V gene: TRBV7-2; D gene: TRBD2; clone size: -; J gene: TRBJ2-5; CDR3 protein: CASSFSGREETQYF; CDR3 DNA: TGTGCCAGCAGCTTTAGCGGGAGGGAAGAGACCCAGTACTTC
V gene: TRBV5-1; D gene: -; clone size: few; J gene: TRBJ2-7; CDR3 protein: CASSADRASYEQYF; CDR3 DNA: TGCGCCAGCAGCGCGGACAGAGCTTCCTACGAGCAGTACTTC
V gene: TRBV7-9; D gene: -; clone size: few; J gene: TRBJ1-4; CDR3 protein: CASSPTGPNEKLFF; CDR3 DNA: TGTGCCAGCAGCCCGACAGGTCCTAATGAAAAACTGTTTTTT
V gene: TRBV20-1; D gene: -; clone size: -; J gene: TRBJ2-1; CDR3 protein: CSARGSTRWDEQFF; CDR3 DNA: TGCAGTGCTAGGGGGTCCACACGCTGGGATGAGCAGTTCTTC
V gene: TRBV7-2; D gene: -; clone size: -; J gene: TRBJ2-1; CDR3 protein: CASSLRGWYNEQFF; CDR3 DNA: TGTGCCAGCAGCTTACGGGGCTGGTACAATGAGCAGTTCTTC
V gene: TRBV6-2/TRBV6-3; D gene: TRBD1; clone size: once; J gene: TRBJ2-1; CDR3 protein: CASSYSTTGLGEQFF; CDR3 DNA: TGTGCCAGCAGTTACTCGACGACAGGGTTGGGTGAGCAGTTCTTC